Shown below are 3 T cell receptor beta chains from a single sample sequenced in a study of somatic mutations in cytotoxic T cells in rheumatoid arthritis. Libraries were prepared by immunoSEQ multiplex PCR; TCRdb keeps only in-frame clonotypes and omits some of them. In the table there are 20,000 or so clones, 82% of which are singletons. The sequencing sample was made of CD8+ T cells sorted from blood. The source of these receptors is a woman aged 45 to 65 in good health.

V gene TRBV2 combines with J gene TRBJ2-3; 9 bases map to TRBD2. The CDR3 consists of 15 residues. Unmatched junction bases numbered 7, after V lost 8 bases and J lost 1 base. Germline V gives CDR1 SNHLY, CDR2 FYNNEI. The CDR3 loop reads CASSIAGAGTDTQYF. CDR3 sequence (DNA): TGTGCCAGCTCAATAGCGGGGGCGGGCACAGATACGCAGTATTTT.

V is TRBV6-5 and J is TRBJ2-2; 7 positions agree with TRBD1. Germline trimming cut 6 bases from V and 2 bases from J; bases unmatched to any gene: 6. CDR1 and CDR2 (germline): MNHEY, SVGAGI. The CDR3 covers 15 residues. CDR3 region: CASSHTGENTGELFF. CDR3 sequence (DNA): TGTGCCAGCAGCCACACAGGGGAAAACACCGGGGAGCTGTTTTTT.

The chain employs TRBV7-8 and TRBJ1-5; maybe TRBD1 (5 bases). The CDR3 extends over 15 amino acids. Germline assignment: CDR1 SGHVS and CDR2 FQNEAQ. The V and J ends lost 5 bases and 0 bases respectively, with 11 bases between them. Here the CDR3 DNA reads TGTGCCAGCAGCGCTCAGGGAAATAGCAATCAGCCCCAGCATTTT. Its translation is CASSAQGNSNQPQHF.